These 20 T cell receptor beta chains originate from one sample sequenced in a study of blood T cell repertoires in COVID-19. Repertoires were generated with immunoSEQ multiplex PCR, while TCRdb's copy carries only in-frame clones and drops some. The sample records roughly 330,000 clones, roughly 90% being singletons. The source material was peripheral blood. The receptors derive from a man younger than 35 who had recovered from COVID-19.

The rearrangement uses TRBV19 and TRBJ1-4, with D maybe TRBD1 (6 bases). The germline V and J ends were trimmed by 4 bases and 7 bases, with 16 bases remaining between them. The CDR3 is 15 amino acids. Germline CDR1 is LNHDA and CDR2 is SQIVND (reference sequence). The CDR3 bases are TGTGCCAGTAGTAGCCCAGGGGAAGACGGTGAAAAACTGTTTTTT. Protein sequence: CASSSPGEDGEKLFF. The variable domain in full, with the rest retrieved from reference TRBV19 and TRBJ1-4, is DGGITQSPKYLFRKEGQNVTLSCEQNLNHDAMYWYRQDPGQGLRLIYYSQIVNDFQKGDIAEGYSVSREKKESFPLTVTSAQKNPTAFYLCASSSPGEDGEKLFFGSGTQLSVL.

CDR3: CASSLIYNYGYTF. The CDR3 DNA is TGTGCCAGCAGCTTAATATATAACTATGGCTACACCTTC. V and J are TRBV7-2 and TRBJ1-2; no firm D call. The CDR3 is 13 amino acids. The V end was cut by 2 bases, the J end by 1 base, with 5 bases between. Germline CDR1 reads SGHTA; CDR2 reads FQGNSA.

This chain joins TRBV6-2 or TRBV6-3 and TRBJ2-3; 12 nucleotides line up with TRBD2. Germline CDR1 is MNHEY and CDR2 is SVGEGT. V gave up 6 bases and J gave up 2 bases; unmatched junction bases: 6. This CDR3 region has 16 residues. The CDR3 is CASSPGLAGSTDTQYF. For the CDR3, the DNA is TGTGCCAGCAGCCCTGGACTAGCGGGATCCACAGATACGCAGTATTTT.

V is TRBV7-9 and J is TRBJ1-1, with TRBD1 matching 8 bases. Trimming at V came to 4 bases and at J to 6 bases, leaving 4 bases not matched to a gene. The CDR3 is 13 amino acids. Germline V lookup: CDR1 SEHNR, CDR2 FQNEAQ (reference sequence). CDR3 loop: CASSSQGAAEAFF. CDR3 sequence (DNA): TGTGCCAGCAGCTCCCAGGGGGCGGCTGAAGCTTTCTTT.

This sequence joins TRBV19 and TRBJ1-5, with TRBD1 matching 7 bases. The CDR3 totals 17 residues. Trimming cost V 3 bases and J 3 bases; bases outside gene matches: 11. Germline V gene data show CDR1 as LNHDA and CDR2 as SQIVND (reference sequence). The chain's CDR3 is CASSIPDRDPFNQPQHF. In nucleotides, the CDR3 is TGTGCCAGTAGTATCCCAGACAGGGACCCCTTCAATCAGCCCCAGCATTTT.

This clone came up a few times. V gene TRBV18 combines with J gene TRBJ1-5; weak D call: TRBD1 (5 bases). Germline-derived CDR1 and CDR2 are KGHSH and LQKENI. The length of the CDR3 is 17 residues. Trimming pared 1 base from V and 0 bases from J, leaving 13 bases between. CDR3 sequence: CASSPQEHRSSNQPQHF. Here the CDR3 DNA reads TGTGCCAGCTCACCACAGGAACACAGGTCTAGCAATCAGCCCCAGCATTTT.

This clone was detected once. The chain uses TRBV10-1 and TRBJ2-3, with TRBD1 identical over 8 bases. This CDR3 is built from 16 residues. Trimming cost V 3 bases and J 4 bases; bases outside gene matches: 9. Per the germline V gene, CDR1 is WNHNN and CDR2 is SYGVQD (reference sequence). The CDR3 nucleotides read TGCGCCAGCAGTGATGGGCAGGGGGCAGGTCCAGATACGCAGTATTTT. It specifies CASSDGQGAGPDTQYF.

The CDR3 here is CASSLEGGELFF. The CDR3 DNA follows: TGTGCCAGCAGTTTAGAGGGCGGGGAGCTGTTTTTT. The V and J genes are TRBV27 and TRBJ2-2; possibly TRBD2 for D (5 bases). CDR1 and CDR2 from the germline V gene are MNHEY and SMNVEV (reference sequence). This CDR3 is 12 amino acids long. Trimming removed 2 bases at V and 7 bases at J, with 5 bases between.

The chain recombines TRBV7-9 with TRBJ1-1, with D maybe TRBD1 (5 bases). This CDR3 is built from 13 residues. Germline loops: CDR1 SEHNR, CDR2 FQNEAQ (reference sequence). The ends were cut back, 1 base at V and 5 bases at J, with 8 bases in the middle. CDR3 loop: CASSLERGTEAFF. In nucleotides, the CDR3 is TGTGCCAGCAGCTTAGAACGGGGGACTGAAGCTTTCTTT.

The genes are TRBV19 and TRBJ2-3, with 7 bases lining up with TRBD1. Germline V gene lookup returns CDR1 LNHDA and CDR2 SQIVND (reference sequence). This CDR3 is 17 amino acids long. V shed 5 bases and J 0 bases; nucleotides not matched to a gene: 11. The CDR3 protein is CASSPIGDRSSTDTQYF. In DNA form, the CDR3 reads TGTGCCAGTAGTCCAATAGGGGACAGATCTAGCACAGATACGCAGTATTTT.

The rearrangement links TRBV7-9 to TRBJ2-7, with D perhaps TRBD1 (5 bases). The germline CDR1 and CDR2 sequences are SEHNR and FQNEAQ (reference sequence). This CDR3 spans 15 amino acids. V dropped 1 base and J dropped 4 bases, with 14 bases sitting between them. The CDR3 region has the DNA TGTGCCAGCAGCTTAGGCAGGGCAACGGTGTACGAGCAGTACTTC. Protein product: CASSLGRATVYEQYF.

V and J are TRBV3-1 (or the pseudogene TRBV3-2) and TRBJ1-1, with 7 positions matching TRBD1. The CDR3 is made up of 14 amino acids. V trimming: 3 bases; J trimming: 4 bases; junction bases outside the gene matches: 5. In germline, CDR1 is LGHDT, CDR2 YNNKEL (reference sequence). DNA of the CDR3: TGTGCCAGCAGCCAGGTCAGGGGGTCCACTGAAGCTTTCTTT. This codes for CASSQVRGSTEAFF.

The chain carries TRBV9 and TRBJ2-1, with D perhaps matching TRBD1 (6 bases). Germline V gene lookup returns CDR1 SGDLS and CDR2 YYNGEE. V was pared by 4 bases and J by 10 bases, with 21 bases between. The CDR3 sequence is 15 residues long. CDR3 nucleotides: TGTGCCAGCAGCATCCGTTCCGGGACAATTGACGAGCAGTTCTTC. Protein product: CASSIRSGTIDEQFF.

CDR3 region: CASSDGGRNEKLFF. The CDR3 DNA follows: TGCGCCAGCAGTGACGGAGGCCGTAATGAAAAACTGTTTTTT. The chain recombines TRBV10-2 with TRBJ1-4; D unresolved. V lost 3 bases and J 4 bases, leaving 9 bases between the germline ends. The CDR3 length is 14 residues. The germline CDR1 and CDR2 sequences are WSHSY and SAAADI.

The chain employs TRBV6-5 and TRBJ1-1; 9 bases match TRBD1. The V segment lost 10 bases and the J segment 0 bases; nucleotides outside the gene matches: 6. Germline V gene lookup returns CDR1 MNHEY and CDR2 SVGAGI. The CDR3 covers 14 residues. CDR3 region: CATTTGGMNTEAFF. The DNA of the CDR3 is TGTGCCACCACGACAGGGGGGATGAACACTGAAGCTTTCTTT.

The chain carries TRBV6-5 and TRBJ1-1, with a weak D call TRBD1 (6 bases). Germline values: CDR1 MNHEY, CDR2 SVGAGI. The CDR3 contains 15 residues. Trimming left V 0 bases short and J 0 bases short, with 8 bases between. The CDR3, as DNA: TGTGCCAGCAGTTACTCAGGGGGAGTGAACACTGAAGCTTTCTTT. This codes for CASSYSGGVNTEAFF.

V usage is TRBV4-1 and J usage is TRBJ1-1; 7 bases align to TRBD1. V was clipped by 4 bases and J by 0 bases; unmatched bases: 5. The CDR3 loop spans 15 amino acids. Germline assignment: CDR1 MGHRA and CDR2 YSYEKL. The CDR3 sequence: CASSLTGTVNTEAFF. CDR3 in DNA: TGCGCCAGCAGCCTAACCGGGACAGTGAACACTGAAGCTTTCTTT.

The rearrangement links TRBV6-2 or TRBV6-3 to TRBJ1-2, with no clear D. This CDR3 spans 15 amino acids. CDR1 MNHEY and CDR2 SVGEGT come from the germline V gene. V was trimmed by 2 bases and J by 3 bases, leaving 13 bases between them. The CDR3: CASSYGGLVDYGYTF. The CDR3 DNA sequence: TGTGCCAGCAGTTACGGCGGGTTGGTTGACTATGGCTACACCTTC.

The rearrangement joins TRBV6-5 to TRBJ1-6, with a possible D match to TRBD1 (5 bases). Trimming took off 0 bases at V and 7 bases at J, with 13 bases between the two ends. Germline V lookup: CDR1 MNHEY, CDR2 SVGAGI. The length of the CDR3 is 16 residues. The CDR3 protein is CASSYSWVAGNSPLHF. As DNA, the CDR3 is TGTGCCAGCAGTTACTCGTGGGTGGCAGGGAATTCACCCCTCCACTTT.

This clone was counted a single time. The V call is TRBV19, the J call TRBJ2-7; a weak D match, TRBD2 (5 bases). Germline V gene lookup returns CDR1 LNHDA and CDR2 SQIVND (reference sequence). V shed 10 bases and J shed 7 bases, with 17 bases lying between them. The CDR3 is made up of 12 amino acids. DNA of the CDR3: TGTGCCACTTTGGACGGGTCGGGAGAGCAGTACTTC. It translates to CATLDGSGEQYF.